These T cell receptor beta chains were read from a single sample in a study of lymphopenia after photon versus proton radiotherapy. The repertoire was sequenced with immunoSEQ multiplex PCR; TCRdb's copy has only in-frame clones and lacks some. Of around 150,000 clones in the sample, 70% to 90% are singletons; the top ten hold approximately 4.8%. This specimen was peripheral blood, taken from a patient treated with photon-based radiotherapy. The source is a man aged 50-60 years with gastric cancer. Each CDR3 is given with its conserved first and last residue. The D gene is left open where the match is weak. Where a row states a size, it is once, few, many or the class of an expanded clone; other rows omit it.

J	V	size	D	DNA	CDR3
TRBJ1-4	TRBV11-2	-	-	TGTGCCAGCAGCTTAGATCTTGCGGACCGGACTAATGAAAAACTGTTTTTT	CASSLDLADRTNEKLFF
TRBJ2-6	TRBV11-1	-	-	TGTGCCAGCAGCTCTACAGGGAGCTCTGGGGCCAACGTCCTGACTTTC	CASSSTGSSGANVLTF
TRBJ2-2	TRBV5-1	-	-	TGCGCCAGCAGCTTGAAGACAGGGAACACCGGGGAGCTGTTTTTT	CASSLKTGNTGELFF
TRBJ1-1	TRBV19	-	-	TGTGCCAGTAGACGGACTCCCCGAGGCACTGAAGCTTTCTTT	CASRRTPRGTEAFF
TRBJ2-3	TRBV5-1	-	TRBD1	TGCGCCAGCAGCTTGGGACAGGGCCGCGATACGCAGTATTTT	CASSLGQGRDTQYF
TRBJ2-1	TRBV30	-	-	TGTGCCTGGGCCCCGAGTTACAATGAGCAGTTCTTC	CAWAPSYNEQFF
TRBJ2-7	TRBV6-4	-	-	TGTGCCAGCACTGAGGGGCAGCGAGATAGGAACGAGCAGTACTTC	CASTEGQRDRNEQYF
TRBJ2-5	TRBV4-1	-	TRBD1	TGCGCCAGCAGCCAAGGGGGCAGGGGGAAAACAAACGGGAATATACGGTACTTC	CASSQGGRGKTNGNIRYF
TRBJ2-1	TRBV18	-	-	TGTGCCAGCTCCTCCCCCGCTAATGAGCAGTTCTTC	CASSSPANEQFF
TRBJ2-7	TRBV7-2	-	TRBD2	TGTGCCAGCAGCTCGCAAGCGGGAGGGCCACTCGAGCAGTACTTC	CASSSQAGGPLEQYF
TRBJ1-4	TRBV11-2	-	-	TGTGCCAGCAGCTTAGGACAGGTTGCTAATGAAAAACTGTTTTTT	CASSLGQVANEKLFF
TRBJ1-1	TRBV5-8	-	-	TGTGCCAGCAAAACGGGACTCCAGAACACTGAAGCTTTCTTT	CASKTGLQNTEAFF
TRBJ2-7	TRBV6-5	-	TRBD2	TGTGCCAGCAGCTTCGGGACTAGCGATTACTACGAGCAGTACTTC	CASSFGTSDYYEQYF
TRBJ1-3	TRBV11-2	-	TRBD1	TGTGCCAGCACCTACAGGGGCTCTGGAAACACCATATATTTT	CASTYRGSGNTIYF
TRBJ1-1	TRBV6-6	-	-	TGTGCCAGCAGTTACTCTGCGGGGGACACTGAAGCTTTCTTT	CASSYSAGDTEAFF
TRBJ2-7	TRBV28	-	TRBD1	TGTGCCAGCAGTCGACAGGGCCTTTCCTACGAGCAGTACTTC	CASSRQGLSYEQYF
TRBJ1-4	TRBV28	-	-	TGTGCCAGCAGTTCACCCGCCCAGGTTGCAACTAATGAAAAACTGTTTTTT	CASSSPAQVATNEKLFF
TRBJ2-1	TRBV5-1	-	-	TGCGCCAGCAGCACTTCGGGATGGAGGCACAATGAGCAGTTCTTC	CASSTSGWRHNEQFF
TRBJ2-1	TRBV6-1	-	TRBD2	TGTGCCACCCGACTAGCCGGTGGTTATGAGCAGTTCTTC	CATRLAGGYEQFF
TRBJ2-3	TRBV11-2	-	-	TGTGCCAGCAGCTATAGTTCGGCCACAGATACGCAGTATTTT	CASSYSSATDTQYF
TRBJ1-4	TRBV4-3	-	-	TGCGCCAGCAGCCAGAGACATATTGGGGATGAAAAACTGTTTTTT	CASSQRHIGDEKLFF
TRBJ1-1	TRBV7-8	-	TRBD1	TGTGCCAGCAGCCTTGGGACAGGCCGGGGGGACACTGAAGCTTTCTTT	CASSLGTGRGDTEAFF
TRBJ2-7	TRBV6-6	once	TRBD2	TGTGCCAGCAGTCCCCCTGGGGTAGCGGGAACCTACGAGCAGTACTTC	CASSPPGVAGTYEQYF
TRBJ2-1	TRBV4-2	once	TRBD2	TGTGCCAGCAGCCAGCCCGAGCGGGAAACCTACAATGAGCAGTTCTTC	CASSQPERETYNEQFF
TRBJ2-7	TRBV28	-	-	TGTGCCAGCAGATCCCTAACTTACGAGCAGTACTTC	CASRSLTYEQYF
TRBJ2-2	TRBV6-6	-	-	TGTGCCAGCAGCGACAGCGCGAACACCGGGGAGCTGTTTTTT	CASSDSANTGELFF
TRBJ1-1	TRBV18	-	-	TGTGCCAGCTCACCACCGACAAGGACTGAAGCTTTCTTT	CASSPPTRTEAFF
TRBJ2-5	TRBV2	-	TRBD1	TGTGCCAGCCACTTACAGGGGACGGGACAAGAGACCCAGTACTTC	CASHLQGTGQETQYF
TRBJ2-5	TRBV5-1	-	-	TGCGCCAGCAGCTTGTCGGGGTACGGAGAGACCCAGTACTTC	CASSLSGYGETQYF
TRBJ2-7	TRBV19	-	-	TGTGCCAGTAGTATCGGGGGAACCAATATCTACGAGCAGTACTTC	CASSIGGTNIYEQYF
TRBJ1-3	TRBV7-6	-	-	TGTGCCAGCAGCCATGACCCGAGCTCTGGAAACACCATATATTTT	CASSHDPSSGNTIYF
TRBJ2-1	TRBV18	-	-	TGTGCCAGCTCACTAGTAGCGCCAGGAGGTTACAATGAGCAGTTCTTC	CASSLVAPGGYNEQFF
TRBJ1-1	TRBV5-1	-	-	TGCGCCAGCAGTTGGCCTGCCGGGACGGAGAACACTGAAGCTTTCTTT	CASSWPAGTENTEAFF
TRBJ1-6	TRBV6-1	-	TRBD1	TGTGCCAGCAGACCCCCGGGACAGGACAATTCACCCCTCCACTTT	CASRPPGQDNSPLHF
TRBJ2-7	TRBV28	-	TRBD2	TGTGCCAGCAGCGCGGTTAGCAGCGGGAGTCCCGAGCAGTACTTC	CASSAVSSGSPEQYF
TRBJ2-3	TRBV5-1	-	TRBD2	TGCGCCAGCAACGAGGGAGGGTTCGGGCCAGATACGCAGTATTTT	CASNEGGFGPDTQYF
TRBJ2-3	TRBV5-5	-	-	TGTGCCAGCAGCTTGAATGCAGATACGCAGTATTTT	CASSLNADTQYF
TRBJ2-7	TRBV4-3	-	-	TGCGCCAGCAGCCAAGATCGGACCCCAGGAACCTACGAGCAGTACTTC	CASSQDRTPGTYEQYF
TRBJ2-2	TRBV19	once	TRBD1	TGTGCCAGTAGTGCACCGGGACAGGGGGCCACCGGGGAGCTGTTTTTT	CASSAPGQGATGELFF
TRBJ2-2	TRBV2	-	-	TGTGCCAGCAGTTCCGACCCGGTGGGGAACACCGGGGAGCTGTTTTTT	CASSSDPVGNTGELFF
TRBJ1-1	TRBV29-1	-	-	TGCAGCGGGAGACAGAGCATGAACACTGAAGCTTTCTTT	CSGRQSMNTEAFF
TRBJ2-5	TRBV28	-	-	TGTGCCAGCAGCCAAGGAGGGGGGGGGAAAGAGACCCAGTACTTC	CASSQGGGGKETQYF
TRBJ2-7	TRBV11-1	-	-	TGTGCCAGCAGCCTAGGGCAGGGTCCCTACGAGCAGTACTTC	CASSLGQGPYEQYF
TRBJ2-1	TRBV9	-	-	TGTGCCAGCAGCGTAGAAGGATTGTTAATCATCAATGAGCAGTTCTTC	CASSVEGLLIINEQFF
TRBJ2-5	TRBV4-2	-	-	TGTGCCAGCAGCTCCCGACCCGGGGATGAGGAGACCCAGTACTTC	CASSSRPGDEETQYF
TRBJ2-7	TRBV7-9	-	TRBD1	TGTGCCAGCAGCTTCGGGGACAGACACTACGAGCAGTACTTC	CASSFGDRHYEQYF
TRBJ2-6	TRBV7-2	-	-	TGTGCCAGCAGCTTAGAGCCGCGGGGATCTGGGGCCAACGTCCTGACTTTC	CASSLEPRGSGANVLTF
TRBJ2-3	TRBV9	-	TRBD1	TGTGCCAGCAGCTCCCGGACAGGGGTAGGGACAGATACGCAGTATTTT	CASSSRTGVGTDTQYF
TRBJ1-1	TRBV18	-	-	TGTGCCAGCTCCCCCGGTAGGGACACTGAAGCTTTCTTT	CASSPGRDTEAFF
TRBJ2-1	TRBV30	-	-	TGTGCCTGGAGTCCCCCTTGGAATGAGCAGTTCTTC	CAWSPPWNEQFF
TRBJ2-1	TRBV12-5	-	TRBD1	TGTGCTAGTGGTTTGGTAGGCAGGGGGCCAGAGTACAATGAGCAGTTCTTC	CASGLVGRGPEYNEQFF
TRBJ2-2	TRBV18	-	TRBD1	TGTGCCAGCTCAACAGACCGACAGGGGGCAATCTCCGGGGAGCTGTTTTTT	CASSTDRQGAISGELFF
TRBJ2-2	TRBV4-3	-	-	TGCGCCAGCAGCCAATACGGGGCCCACACCGGGGAGCTGTTTTTT	CASSQYGAHTGELFF
TRBJ2-1	TRBV5-1	-	TRBD2	TGCGCCAGCAGCCCAGGGGGGACTAGCGGTTACAATGAGCAGTTCTTC	CASSPGGTSGYNEQFF
TRBJ2-3	TRBV4-2	-	TRBD2	TGTGCCAGCAGCCAAACGATCGGCGGGAGCGCTAGCACAGATACGCAGTATTTT	CASSQTIGGSASTDTQYF
TRBJ2-1	TRBV5-4	-	TRBD2	TGTGCCAGCAGCGGGGTCGGGAGGTTAGCCTACAATGAGCAGTTCTTC	CASSGVGRLAYNEQFF
TRBJ1-4	TRBV28	-	TRBD1	TGTGCCAGCAGTACCTCAGGGGGAGTTGAAAAACTGTTTTTT	CASSTSGGVEKLFF
TRBJ2-5	TRBV2	-	-	TGTGCCAGCATCGGGACACTGTGGCAAGAGACCCAGTACTTC	CASIGTLWQETQYF
TRBJ2-7	TRBV11-2	-	TRBD2	TGTGCCAGCAGCCCTCTAGCGGGAAAGAGGGACGAGCAGTACTTC	CASSPLAGKRDEQYF